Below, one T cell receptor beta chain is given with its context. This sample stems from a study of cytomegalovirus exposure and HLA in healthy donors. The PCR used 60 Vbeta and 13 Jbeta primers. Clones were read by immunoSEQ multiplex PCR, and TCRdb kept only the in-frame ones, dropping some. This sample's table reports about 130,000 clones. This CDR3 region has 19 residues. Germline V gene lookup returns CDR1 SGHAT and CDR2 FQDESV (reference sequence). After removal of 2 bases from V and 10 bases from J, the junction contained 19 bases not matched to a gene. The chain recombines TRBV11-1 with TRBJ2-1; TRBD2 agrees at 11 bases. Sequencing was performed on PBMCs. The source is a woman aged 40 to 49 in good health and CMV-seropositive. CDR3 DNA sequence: TGTGCCAGCAGCTTAAGCTACAGGGCGTCCGGGACTAGCGGCCTCGAGCAGTTCTTC. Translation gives CASSLSYRASGTSGLEQFF.